These 30 T cell receptor beta chains were sequenced from one sample in a study of neurological immune-mediated disorders. TCRdb ran MiXCR on the 5' RACE reads and lists one entry per CDR3 protein. The table has tens of thousands of distinct CDR3 sequences, 10% seen once. Input material: PBMCs. The receptor source for this set is a woman aged 25-40 years with HTLV-1-associated myelopathy (HAM/TSP).

In its sample, this clonotype was seen many times. The chain joins TRBV5-1 to TRBJ2-4; 8 nucleotides agree with TRBD1. Losses at the gene ends were 2 bases for V and 8 bases for J; bases not matched to a gene: 9. This CDR3 spans 15 amino acids. From germline, CDR1 is SGHRS and CDR2 YFSETQ. CDR3 coding DNA: TGCGCCAGCAGCTTTTTGCCAGGGGGCCAGGACATTCAGTACTTC. Its protein product is CASSFLPGGQDIQYF.

This clonotype was recorded at least ten times. The V call is TRBV5-1, the J call TRBJ2-1, with D perhaps matching TRBD2 (7 bases). Per germline, CDR1 SGHRS and CDR2 YFSETQ. The CDR3 spans 15 residues. Trimming took off 4 bases at V and 5 bases at J, with 16 bases between the two ends. This CDR3 is CASSLIGGAHNEQFF. CDR3 coding DNA: TGCGCCAGCAGCCTTATAGGGGGGGCCCACAATGAGCAGTTCTTC.

The V and J genes are TRBV20-1 and TRBJ2-7, with TRBD1 as a possible D gene (6 bases). CDR1 DFQATT and CDR2 SNEGSKA come from the germline V gene (reference sequence). This CDR3 has 12 residues. The V end lost 5 bases, the J end lost 1 base, and 9 bases lay between the germline ends. This chain's CDR3 is CSAGTYSYEQYF. In nucleotides, the CDR3 is TGCAGTGCTGGGACATATTCCTACGAGCAGTACTTC.

The CDR3 loop reads CAIRGEVTGELFF. The DNA for the CDR3 is TGTGCCATCCGGGGCGAGGTCACCGGGGAGCTGTTTTTT. This rearrangement joins TRBV10-3 to TRBJ2-2, with D perhaps matching TRBD1 or TRBD2 (5 bases each). CDR1 and CDR2 (germline): ENHRY, SYGVKD. This CDR3 contains 13 residues. Trimming removed 8 bases from V and 4 bases from J, with 11 bases in between.

This clonotype was counted ten times or more. This sequence joins TRBV19 and TRBJ1-5; D is ambiguous. Germline values: CDR1 LNHDA, CDR2 SQIVND (reference sequence). V shed 2 bases and J shed 5 bases, with 10 bases lying between them. This CDR3 has 14 residues. The chain's CDR3 is CASSIPEAYQPQHF. As DNA, the CDR3 is TGTGCCAGTAGTATACCCGAAGCCTATCAGCCCCAGCATTTT. Full variable domain (missing parts from reference TRBV19 and TRBJ1-5): DGGITQSPKYLFRKEGQNVTLSCEQNLNHDAMYWYRQDPGQGLRLIYYSQIVNDFQKGDIAEGYSVSREKKESFPLTVTSAQKNPTAFYLCASSIPEAYQPQHFGDGTRLSIL.

In its sample, this clonotype was seen many times. This chain joins TRBV7-2 and TRBJ1-2; 9 nucleotides line up with TRBD1. The V gene's germline CDR1 is SGHTA and CDR2 FQGNSA. The trim removed 5 bases at V and 4 bases at J, leaving 11 bases unmatched. CDR3 length equals 16 residues. This CDR3 reads CASSQGGTGKTYGYTF. The CDR3 nucleotides are TGTGCCAGCAGCCAGGGGGGGACAGGGAAAACCTATGGCTACACCTTC.

By share of the sample, this clonotype is medium-sized. This chain uses TRBV20-1 with TRBJ1-5; D remains unclear. V was pared by 1 base and J by 4 bases, with 11 bases between. This CDR3 is 14 amino acids long. CDR1 is DFQATT, CDR2 SNEGSKA, per germline (reference sequence). The DNA for the CDR3 is TGCAGTGCTAGAGTAGGCCAGGAGAATCAGCCCCAGCATTTT. Its protein product is CSARVGQENQPQHF.

This clonotype was counted at least ten times. The chain has TRBV5-1 and TRBJ1-3; D call uncertain. The ends were cut back, 3 bases at V and 2 bases at J, with 15 bases in the middle. Germline assignment: CDR1 SGHRS and CDR2 YFSETQ. The CDR3 runs 16 residues. DNA for the CDR3: TGCGCCAGCAGCTCGGTCGCTGTTGTGACTGGAAACACCATATATTTT. Its protein is CASSSVAVVTGNTIYF.

This clonotype was picked up many times. The chain recombines TRBV5-1 with TRBJ2-6, with D perhaps given as TRBD1 or TRBD2 (5 bases each). This CDR3 spans 12 amino acids. Germline lookup yields CDR1 SGHRS and CDR2 YFSETQ. Trimming pared 7 bases from V and 11 bases from J, leaving 13 bases between. CDR3 nucleotide sequence: TGCGCCAGCCGAGGGGACCTACACGTCCTGACTTTC. Amino acid sequence: CASRGDLHVLTF.

There are many counts of this clonotype. The chain is built from TRBV2 and TRBJ1-4, with D perhaps matching TRBD1 (5 bases). V was pared by 5 bases and J by 7 bases, with 14 bases between. CDR3 length: 14 residues. CDR1 and CDR2 (germline): SNHLY, FYNNEI. In DNA form, the CDR3 reads TGTGCCAGCAGTTCCGGGACTTCCCCTGAAAAACTGTTTTTT. Its protein product is CASSSGTSPEKLFF.

This clonotype was detected many times. The CDR3 DNA reads as TGCAGTGCCCGCATAGCGGGGGAGTACACAGATACGCAGTATTTT. Protein product: CSARIAGEYTDTQYF. The V and J genes are TRBV20-1 and TRBJ2-3; 9 bases align to TRBD2. CDR3 size: 15 residues. Germline CDR1 reads DFQATT; CDR2 reads SNEGSKA (reference sequence). With V trimmed by 6 bases and J by 2 bases, 9 bases remained unmatched.

This clonotype was seen at least ten times. This chain joins TRBV5-1 and TRBJ1-4, with TRBD1 matching over 11 bases. V shed 4 bases, J shed 7 bases, and the junction held 3 bases outside the gene matches. CDR3 length equals 14 residues. The germline CDR1 and CDR2 sequences are SGHRS and YFSETQ. CDR3 nucleotide sequence: TGCGCCAGCAGCCAAGGGACAGGGGGTGAAAAACTGTTTTTT. Translation gives CASSQGTGGEKLFF.

This clonotype has at least ten counts. The chain combines TRBV29-1 with TRBJ2-3; D remains unclear. V lost 6 bases, J lost 2 bases, and 12 bases lay in between. The CDR3 has 13 residues. Germline-derived CDR1 and CDR2 are SQVTM and ANQGSEA. The CDR3 DNA sequence: TGCAGCGTCCAAGAGCCGGCCACAGATACGCAGTATTTT. Translated: CSVQEPATDTQYF.

In its sample, this clonotype was seen many times. The chain combines TRBV5-1 with TRBJ1-1, with D perhaps TRBD1 (6 bases). The CDR3 is 13 amino acids. The germline CDR1 and CDR2 sequences are SGHRS and YFSETQ. V gave up 4 bases and J gave up 5 bases, with 12 bases separating them. For the CDR3, the DNA is TGCGCCAGCAGCAAGGACAGCAGGACTGAAGCTTTCTTT. It specifies CASSKDSRTEAFF.

This clonotype was detected ten times or more. The chain links TRBV7-2 to TRBJ2-3, with 10 bases identical to TRBD2. CDR3 length: 16 residues. The V segment lost 4 bases and the J segment 0 bases; nucleotides outside the gene matches: 4. Germline CDR1 SGHTA, CDR2 FQGNSA. The CDR3 loop reads CASSSQAGGSTDTQYF. CDR3 DNA sequence: TGTGCCAGCAGCTCACAAGCGGGGGGGAGCACAGATACGCAGTATTTT.

This clonotype has at least ten counts. The rearrangement uses TRBV5-1 and TRBJ2-4; 12 bases are a match to TRBD1. The V segment lost 3 bases and the J segment 6 bases; nucleotides outside the gene matches: 10. The CDR3 length is 17 residues. Germline loops: CDR1 SGHRS, CDR2 YFSETQ. The CDR3 bases are TGCGCCAGCAGCTCCGGGAAGGGACAGGGGGCCGGAAACATTCAGTACTTC. This translates into CASSSGKGQGAGNIQYF.

The CDR3, as DNA: TGTGCCAGCAGCTTTACTAGCGGAGACTACAATGAGCAGTTCTTC. This encodes CASSFTSGDYNEQFF. V gene TRBV9 combines with J gene TRBJ2-1, with TRBD2 matching 8 bases. V lost 4 bases, J lost 3 bases, and 6 bases stayed unmatched. Germline-derived CDR1 and CDR2 are SGDLS and YYNGEE. The length of the CDR3 is 15 residues.

This clonotype came up many times. The chain is built from TRBV7-9 and TRBJ2-6; the D gene is possibly TRBD1 (5 bases). The CDR3 spans 17 residues. The V end was cut by 5 bases, the J end by 2 bases, with 16 bases between. Germline CDR1 reads SEHNR; CDR2 reads FQNEAQ (reference sequence). The DNA of the CDR3 is TGTGCCAGCAGCCGACAGCAGGGTAGTGCTGGGGCCAACGTCCTGACTTTC. Protein product: CASSRQQGSAGANVLTF.

This clonotype was seen ten or more times. This chain connects TRBV5-1 to TRBJ2-7; perhaps TRBD1 as D (5 bases). The CDR3 runs to 16 residues. Deletions cut 0 bases from V and 2 bases from J, with 15 bases between. Germline values: CDR1 SGHRS, CDR2 YFSETQ. The CDR3 DNA is TGCGCCAGCAGCTTGGCCAGGGCCCAGAAACCCTACGAGCAGTACTTC. Translating gives CASSLARAQKPYEQYF. The full variable domain, in which reference TRBV5-1 and TRBJ2-7 provide the parts outside the CDR3, is KAGVTQTPRYLIKTRGQQVTLSCSPISGHRSVSWYQQTPGQGLQFLFEYFSETQRNKGNFPGRFSGRQFSNSRSEMNVSTLELGDSALYLCASSLARAQKPYEQYFGPGTRLTVT.

This clonotype was counted only a few times. The rearrangement links TRBV19 to TRBJ1-4; a possible D gene is TRBD1 (5 bases). The CDR3 totals 14 residues. The V gene's germline CDR1 is LNHDA and CDR2 SQIVND (reference sequence). The V end lost 5 bases, the J end lost 3 bases, and 10 bases lay between the germline ends. The CDR3 protein is CASSPRQSNEKLFF. The CDR3 DNA is TGTGCCAGTAGTCCCCGACAGTCTAATGAAAAACTGTTTTTT.

This clonotype appeared many times. The chain employs TRBV20-1 and TRBJ1-2; D is perhaps TRBD1 (6 bases). The CDR3 sequence is 14 residues long. V was trimmed by 4 bases and J by 8 bases, leaving 20 bases between them. Per the germline V gene, CDR1 is DFQATT and CDR2 is SNEGSKA (reference sequence). As DNA, the CDR3 is TGCAGTGCTACGTATGATACAGGGAGGGGCGGCTACACCTTC. It specifies CSATYDTGRGGYTF.

This clonotype was recorded many times. The chain joins TRBV5-5 to TRBJ1-6, with D perhaps TRBD1 (5 bases). V shed 4 bases and J shed 13 bases, with 21 bases lying between them. The germline V gene encodes CDR1 SGHKS and CDR2 YYEKEE (reference sequence). The CDR3 consists of 15 residues. CDR3: CASSATGTPASPLHF. In DNA, the CDR3 is TGTGCCAGCAGCGCAACCGGGACCCCGGCGTCGCCCCTCCACTTT.

In this sample, this clonotype is medium-sized (0.01 to 0.1%). The chain recombines TRBV5-1 with TRBJ1-6; D not resolved. CDR1 and CDR2 from the germline V gene are SGHRS and YFSETQ. This CDR3 contains 15 residues. Deletions cut 2 bases from V and 11 bases from J, with 17 bases between. The CDR3 DNA reads TGCGCCAGCAGCTTAAGGGAGATACCCGCGGCACCCCTCCACTTT. This codes for CASSLREIPAAPLHF.

This clonotype appeared many times. The rearrangement links TRBV20-1 to TRBJ2-3; 7 nucleotides match TRBD2. This CDR3 has 16 residues. Germline CDR1 reads DFQATT; CDR2 reads SNEGSKA (reference sequence). V dropped 0 bases and J dropped 4; count of bases not matched to a gene: 10. CDR3 loop: CSARELTAGRADTQYF. As DNA, the CDR3 is TGCAGTGCTAGAGAATTAACGGCGGGGAGGGCAGATACGCAGTATTTT.

This clonotype was observed many times. This chain uses TRBV5-6 with TRBJ2-1; either TRBD1 or TRBD2 may supply D (6 bases each). The CDR3 loop spans 15 amino acids. Germline-derived CDR1 and CDR2 are SGHDT and YYEEEE. Trimming removed 0 bases from V and 4 bases from J, with 11 bases in between. CDR3 amino acids: CASSLDGGHYNEQFF. CDR3 nucleotide sequence: TGTGCCAGCAGCTTGGACGGGGGCCATTACAATGAGCAGTTCTTC.

There are many counts of this clonotype. This chain joins TRBV5-1 and TRBJ1-2, with D maybe TRBD1 (6 bases). This CDR3 region has 14 residues. V shed 4 bases and J shed 5 bases, with 15 bases lying between them. Germline lookup yields CDR1 SGHRS and CDR2 YFSETQ. CDR3 DNA sequence: TGCGCCAGCAGCGAGACGGACAGATCGTATGGCTACACCTTC. Its translation: CASSETDRSYGYTF.

This clonotype was seen repeatedly, ten times or more. The chain links TRBV20-1 to TRBJ2-7; D possibly corresponds to TRBD1 (6 bases). The CDR3 is 12 amino acids. Germline V gene lookup returns CDR1 DFQATT and CDR2 SNEGSKA (reference sequence). V lost 3 bases, J lost 3 bases, and 9 bases lay in between. CDR3: CSASRDIYEQYF. The CDR3 region has the DNA TGCAGTGCTAGTAGGGACATCTACGAGCAGTACTTC.

At least ten counts were recorded for this clonotype. The chain uses TRBV5-5 and TRBJ2-7; D is unclear. The CDR3 sequence is 13 residues long. Trimming took 0 bases from V and 3 from J, leaving 7 bases between them. Per germline, CDR1 SGHKS and CDR2 YYEKEE (reference sequence). CDR3 loop: CASSLGNNYEQYF. Written as DNA, the CDR3 is TGTGCCAGCAGCTTGGGAAACAACTACGAGCAGTACTTC.

This clonotype was detected many times. V usage is TRBV25-1 and J usage is TRBJ2-7, with 11 bases that match TRBD1. Unmatched junction bases numbered 8, after V lost 6 bases and J lost 1 base. CDR1 MGHDK and CDR2 SYGVNS come from the germline V gene. The CDR3 is 16 amino acids. The CDR3: CASRGQGAARSYEQYF. CDR3 in DNA: TGTGCCAGCAGAGGACAGGGGGCTGCACGTTCCTACGAGCAGTACTTC.

Many counts were recorded for this clonotype. The gene calls are TRBV20-1 and TRBJ1-5; 8 bases fit TRBD1. The V segment lost 3 bases and the J segment 7 bases; nucleotides outside the gene matches: 14. The germline gives CDR1 DFQATT, CDR2 SNEGSKA (reference sequence). The length of the CDR3 is 16 residues. The CDR3 sequence is CSARREDRVGRQPQHF. CDR3 nucleotides: TGCAGTGCTAGGCGGGAGGACAGGGTAGGCCGGCAGCCCCAGCATTTT.